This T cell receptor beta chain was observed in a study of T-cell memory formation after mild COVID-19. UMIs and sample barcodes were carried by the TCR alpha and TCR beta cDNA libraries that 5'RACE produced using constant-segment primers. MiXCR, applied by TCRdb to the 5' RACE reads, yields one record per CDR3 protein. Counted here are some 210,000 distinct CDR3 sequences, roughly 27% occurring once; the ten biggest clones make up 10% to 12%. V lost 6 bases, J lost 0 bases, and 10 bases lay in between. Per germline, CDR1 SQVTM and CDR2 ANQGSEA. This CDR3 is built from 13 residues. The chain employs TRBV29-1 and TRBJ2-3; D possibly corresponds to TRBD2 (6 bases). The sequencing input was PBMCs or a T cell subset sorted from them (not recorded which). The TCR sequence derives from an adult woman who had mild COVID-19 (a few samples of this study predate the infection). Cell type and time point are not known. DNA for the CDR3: TGCAGCGTGGCGGGACCCAGCACAGATACGCAGTATTTT. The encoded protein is CSVAGPSTDTQYF.